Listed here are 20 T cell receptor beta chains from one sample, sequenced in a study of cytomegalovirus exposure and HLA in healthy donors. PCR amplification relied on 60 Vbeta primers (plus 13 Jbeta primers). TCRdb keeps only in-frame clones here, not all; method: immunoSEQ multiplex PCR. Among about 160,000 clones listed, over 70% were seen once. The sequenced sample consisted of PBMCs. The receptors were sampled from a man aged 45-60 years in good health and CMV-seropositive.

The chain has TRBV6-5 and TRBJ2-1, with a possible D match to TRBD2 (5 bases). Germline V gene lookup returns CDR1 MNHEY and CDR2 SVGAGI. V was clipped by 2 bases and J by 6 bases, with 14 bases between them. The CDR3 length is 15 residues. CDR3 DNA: TGTGCCAGCAGTTACACCTCTCAGCGGAGCAATGAGCAGTTCTTC. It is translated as CASSYTSQRSNEQFF.

CDR3 protein: CSVESGGGTITLGQFF. The CDR3, as DNA: TGCAGCGTTGAATCTGGCGGCGGGACTATTACTCTAGGGCAGTTCTTC. The chain uses TRBV29-1 and TRBJ2-1; 7 bases agree with TRBD2. The CDR3 is 16 amino acids. Trimming at V came to 2 bases and at J to 12 bases, leaving 19 bases not matched to a gene. The germline CDR1 and CDR2 sequences are SQVTM and ANQGSEA.

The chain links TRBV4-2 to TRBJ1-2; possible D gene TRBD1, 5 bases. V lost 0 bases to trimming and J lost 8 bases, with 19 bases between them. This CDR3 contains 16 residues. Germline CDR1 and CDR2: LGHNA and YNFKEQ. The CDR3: CASSQDLESGFTGYTF. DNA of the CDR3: TGTGCCAGCAGCCAAGATCTTGAATCAGGGTTTACGGGCTACACCTTC.

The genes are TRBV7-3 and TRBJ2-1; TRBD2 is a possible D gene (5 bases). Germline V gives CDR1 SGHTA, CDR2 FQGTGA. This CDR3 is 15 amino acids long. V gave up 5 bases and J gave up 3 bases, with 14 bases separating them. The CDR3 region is CASSPPGGDYNEQFF. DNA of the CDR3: TGTGCCAGCAGCCCCCCCGGAGGAGACTACAATGAGCAGTTCTTC.

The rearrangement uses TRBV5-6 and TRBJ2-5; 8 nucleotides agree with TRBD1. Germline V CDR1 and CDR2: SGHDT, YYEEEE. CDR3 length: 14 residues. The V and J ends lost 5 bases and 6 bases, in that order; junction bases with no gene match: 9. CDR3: CASSLGQGGKTQYF. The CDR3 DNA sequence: TGTGCCAGCAGTCTCGGACAGGGAGGAAAGACCCAGTACTTC.

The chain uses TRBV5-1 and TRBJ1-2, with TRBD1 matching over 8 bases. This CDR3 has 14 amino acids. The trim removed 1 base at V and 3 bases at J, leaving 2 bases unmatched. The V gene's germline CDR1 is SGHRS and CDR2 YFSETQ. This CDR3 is CASSLPGGYYGYTF. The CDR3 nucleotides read TGCGCCAGCAGCTTGCCAGGGGGCTACTATGGCTACACCTTC.

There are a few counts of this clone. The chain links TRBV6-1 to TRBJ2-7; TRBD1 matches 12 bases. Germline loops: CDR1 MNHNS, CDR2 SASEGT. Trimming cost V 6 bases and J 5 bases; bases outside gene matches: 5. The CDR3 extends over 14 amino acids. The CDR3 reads CASRGDRGPHEQYF. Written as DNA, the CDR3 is TGTGCCAGCAGGGGGGACAGGGGGCCCCACGAGCAGTACTTC.

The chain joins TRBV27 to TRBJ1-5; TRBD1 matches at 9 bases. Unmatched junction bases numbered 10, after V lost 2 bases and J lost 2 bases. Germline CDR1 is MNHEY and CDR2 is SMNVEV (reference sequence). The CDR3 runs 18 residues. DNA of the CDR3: TGTGCCAGCAGTTTAGGACCGGGACAGGGCTCTGGCAATCAGCCCCAGCATTTT. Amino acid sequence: CASSLGPGQGSGNQPQHF.

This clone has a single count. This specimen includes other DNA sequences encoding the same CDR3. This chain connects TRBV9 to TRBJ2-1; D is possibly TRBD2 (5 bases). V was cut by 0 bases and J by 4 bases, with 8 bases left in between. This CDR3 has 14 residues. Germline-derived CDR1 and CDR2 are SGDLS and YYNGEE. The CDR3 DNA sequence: TGTGCCAGCAGCGTAGGATCGGGATACAATGAGCAGTTCTTC. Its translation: CASSVGSGYNEQFF. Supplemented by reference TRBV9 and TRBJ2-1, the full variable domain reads DSGVTQTPKHLITATGQRVTLRCSPRSGDLSVYWYQQSLDQGLQFLIQYYNGEERAKGNILERFSAQQFPDLHSELNLSSLELGDSALYFCASSVGSGYNEQFFGPGTRLTVL.

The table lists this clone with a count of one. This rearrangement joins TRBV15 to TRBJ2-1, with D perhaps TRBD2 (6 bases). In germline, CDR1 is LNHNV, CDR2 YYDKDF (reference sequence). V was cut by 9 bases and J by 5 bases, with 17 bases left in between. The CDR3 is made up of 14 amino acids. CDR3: CATALAGRNNEQFF. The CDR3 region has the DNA TGTGCCACGGCTCTAGCAGGGAGGAACAATGAGCAGTTCTTC.

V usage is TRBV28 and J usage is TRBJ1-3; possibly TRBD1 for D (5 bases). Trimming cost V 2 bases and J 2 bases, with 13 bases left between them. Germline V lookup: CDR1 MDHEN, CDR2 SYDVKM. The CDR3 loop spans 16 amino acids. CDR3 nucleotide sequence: TGTGCCAGCAGTTTAACGGGGGATCCCACTGGAAACACCATATATTTT. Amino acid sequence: CASSLTGDPTGNTIYF.

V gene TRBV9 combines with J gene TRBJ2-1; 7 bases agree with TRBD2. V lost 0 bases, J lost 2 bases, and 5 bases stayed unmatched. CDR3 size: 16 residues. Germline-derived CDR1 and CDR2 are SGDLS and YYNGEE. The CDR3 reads CASSVEGGSPYNEQFF. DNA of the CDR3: TGTGCCAGCAGCGTAGAGGGCGGGAGCCCCTACAATGAGCAGTTCTTC.

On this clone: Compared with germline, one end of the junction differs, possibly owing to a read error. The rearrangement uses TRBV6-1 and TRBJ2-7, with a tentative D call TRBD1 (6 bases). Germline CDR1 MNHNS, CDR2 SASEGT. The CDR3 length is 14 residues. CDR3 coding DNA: TGTGCCAGCAGCGAAGACAGGCGGAACTACGAGCAGTACTTC. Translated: CASSEDRRNYEQYF.

The CDR3 spells CASSYQGATTYEQYF. The CDR3 coding sequence is TGTGCCAGCAGTTACCAGGGGGCGACCACCTACGAGCAGTACTTC. The chain employs TRBV6-5 and TRBJ2-7; 8 positions agree with TRBD1. Losses at the gene ends were 2 bases for V and 2 bases for J; bases not matched to a gene: 5. The germline gives CDR1 MNHEY, CDR2 SVGAGI. The CDR3 totals 15 residues.

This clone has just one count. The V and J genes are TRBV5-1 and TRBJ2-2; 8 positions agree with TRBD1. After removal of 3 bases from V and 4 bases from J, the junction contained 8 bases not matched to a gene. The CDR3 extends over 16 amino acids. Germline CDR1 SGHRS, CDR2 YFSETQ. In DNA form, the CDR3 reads TGCGCCAGCAGCTACCTCGACAGGGGTGGCACCGGGGAGCTGTTTTTT. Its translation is CASSYLDRGGTGELFF. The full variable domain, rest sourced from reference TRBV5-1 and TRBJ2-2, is KAGVTQTPRYLIKTRGQQVTLSCSPISGHRSVSWYQQTPGQGLQFLFEYFSETQRNKGNFPGRFSGRQFSNSRSEMNVSTLELGDSALYLCASSYLDRGGTGELFFGEGSRLTVL.

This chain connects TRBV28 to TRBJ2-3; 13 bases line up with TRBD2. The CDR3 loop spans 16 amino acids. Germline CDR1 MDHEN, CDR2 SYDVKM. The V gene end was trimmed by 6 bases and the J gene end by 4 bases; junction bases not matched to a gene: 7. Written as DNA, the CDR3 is TGTGCCAGCAGCCTTACTAGCGGGGGGGCCCCAGATACGCAGTATTTT. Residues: CASSLTSGGAPDTQYF.

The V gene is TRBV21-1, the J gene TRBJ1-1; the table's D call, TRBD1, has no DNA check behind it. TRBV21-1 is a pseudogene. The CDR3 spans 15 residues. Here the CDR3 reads CASSNLRGDRVEAFF. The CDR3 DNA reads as TGTGCCAGCAGCAACCTCCGGGGGGACAGGGTTGAAGCTTTCTTT.

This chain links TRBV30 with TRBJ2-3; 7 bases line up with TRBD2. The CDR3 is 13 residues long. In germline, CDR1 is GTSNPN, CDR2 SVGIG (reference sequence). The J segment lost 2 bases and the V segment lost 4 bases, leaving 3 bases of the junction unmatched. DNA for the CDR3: TGTGCCTGGAACAGCGGGGCCACAGATACGCAGTATTTT. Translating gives CAWNSGATDTQYF.

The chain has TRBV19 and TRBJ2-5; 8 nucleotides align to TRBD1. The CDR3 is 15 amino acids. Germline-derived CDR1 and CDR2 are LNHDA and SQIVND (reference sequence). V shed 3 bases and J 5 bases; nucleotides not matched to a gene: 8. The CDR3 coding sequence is TGTGCCAGTAGTATCCAGACAGGGGAGTGGGAGACCCAGTACTTC. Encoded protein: CASSIQTGEWETQYF.

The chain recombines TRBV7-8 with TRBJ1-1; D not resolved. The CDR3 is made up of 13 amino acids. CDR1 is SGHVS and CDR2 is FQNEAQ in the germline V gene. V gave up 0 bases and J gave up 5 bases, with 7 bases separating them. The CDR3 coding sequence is TGTGCCAGCAGCTTAGCCGCGGGAACTGAAGCTTTCTTT. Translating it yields CASSLAAGTEAFF.